Each of the 31 T cell receptor beta chains below was sequenced from the same sample in a study of glioma-infiltrating T cells. Amplification of TCR alpha and beta CDR3 regions from RNA used iRepertoire nested multiplex PCR. MiXCR, run by TCRdb on the multiplex PCR reads, gives a single entry per CDR3 protein. In the table there are some 150,000 distinct CDR3 sequences, more than 35% of which are singletons. The source material was glioma tissue, nonneoplastic brain tissue, or PBMCs (not recorded which). These receptor sequences come from a human donor with low-grade glioma or glioblastoma, undergoing nonglioma brain surgery, or in good health (not recorded which).

The table lists this clonotype with a count of one. A much larger clone differs from this one at a single base, so this may be a read error. The chain links TRBV20-1 to TRBJ2-7, with 10 nucleotides matching TRBD1. This CDR3 comprises 15 residues. Germline V gene sequence: CDR1 DFQATT, CDR2 SNEGSKA (reference sequence). The V segment lost 4 bases and the J segment 2 bases; nucleotides outside the gene matches: 8. The CDR3 nucleotides are TGCAGTGCTACGGGGGGGGACAGGGGCCCCTACGAGCAGTACTTC. This codes for CSATGGDRGPYEQYF.

The J gene is TRBJ2-7, the V gene TRBV6-1, with D uncertain. The CDR3 sequence is 11 residues long. V was pared by 4 bases and J by 7 bases, with 8 bases between. Germline V gene lookup returns CDR1 MNHNS and CDR2 SASEGT. The CDR3 region has the DNA TGTGCCAGCAGTGTAACTTGGGAGCAGTACTTC. As protein: CASSVTWEQYF.

This clonotype was found once. This rearrangement joins TRBV4-1 to TRBJ2-2; 10 bases fit TRBD2. CDR1 is MGHRA and CDR2 is YSYEKL in the germline V gene. The CDR3 runs 18 residues. V trimming: 0 bases; J trimming: 6 bases; junction bases outside the gene matches: 10. CDR3 in amino acids: CASSQEVLAGGYAGELFF. CDR3 sequence (DNA): TGCGCCAGCAGCCAAGAGGTATTAGCGGGAGGATACGCCGGGGAGCTGTTTTTT.

The gene calls are TRBV6-1 and TRBJ2-7, with D unresolved. CDR1 is MNHNS and CDR2 is SASEGT in the germline V gene. This CDR3 contains 15 residues. Trimming took off 0 bases at V and 6 bases at J, with 15 bases between the two ends. CDR3 sequence (DNA): TGTGCCAGCAGTGAAGCGTTGCAGGTGATCATCGAGCAGTACTTC. Translating gives CASSEALQVIIEQYF.

This clonotype was seen only once. The chain combines TRBV12-3 or TRBV12-4 with TRBJ2-4, with 13 nucleotides matching TRBD2. There are 16 residues in the CDR3. The V and J ends lost 6 bases and 8 bases, in that order; junction bases with no gene match: 10. The CDR3 spells CASSTSRTSGRHIQYF. The CDR3 DNA reads as TGTGCCAGCAGCACCAGTCGGACTAGCGGGAGACACATTCAGTACTTC.

Remarks on this clonotype: A junction end diverges from the germline sequence, so it may reflect a read error. The chain recombines TRBV19 with TRBJ1-1; maybe TRBD1 (6 bases). CDR1 is LNHDA and CDR2 is SQIVND in the germline V gene (reference sequence). CDR3 size: 14 residues. The CDR3 loop reads CASSTDRQNTEALF. The CDR3 coding sequence is TGTGCCAGTAGTACCGACAGGCAGAACACTGAAGCTTTGTTT.

Comments on this clonotype: An end of the junction does not agree with germline; a read error may underlie this. The genes are TRBV20-1 and TRBJ1-1; the D is unclear. This CDR3 comprises 11 residues. Germline V gene sequence: CDR1 DFQATT, CDR2 SNEGSKA (reference sequence). CDR3 sequence (DNA): TGCAGTGTTAGAGACGGCGGTGAAGCTTTCTTT. It yields the protein CSVRDGGEAFF.

Comment on this clonotype: This CDR3 fails to terminate in the conserved phenylalanine or tryptophan, so it likely reflects a read error. V usage is TRBV7-8 and J usage is TRBJ1-2, with a possible D match to TRBD1 (5 bases). This CDR3 contains 14 residues. V was pared by 5 bases and J by 3 bases, with 13 bases between. Germline CDR1 is SGHVS and CDR2 is FQNEAQ. This chain's CDR3 is CASSIGPGDYGYTL. The CDR3 DNA is TGTGCCAGCAGCATTGGCCCGGGGGACTATGGCTACACCCTC.

This clonotype was recorded at least ten times. This chain uses TRBV6-1 with TRBJ1-5, with 9 bases lining up with TRBD1. This CDR3 has 13 residues. Looked up from germline, CDR1 is MNHNS and CDR2 is SASEGT. V lost 9 bases, J lost 2 bases, and 2 bases stayed unmatched. The DNA for the CDR3 is TGTGCCAGTAGGACAGGGGGCAATCAGCCCCAGCATTTT. It specifies CASRTGGNQPQHF.

This clonotype has more than one count but fewer than ten. The CDR3 DNA reads as TGTGCCAGCAGTGACCGACAGTTGAACACTGAAGCTTTCTTT. It specifies CASSDRQLNTEAFF. The rearrangement uses TRBV12-3 or TRBV12-4 and TRBJ1-1, with D perhaps TRBD1 (5 bases). CDR3 size: 14 residues. V dropped 5 bases and J dropped 0 bases, with 10 bases sitting between them.

This clonotype occurred a few times. This chain uses TRBV6-1 with TRBJ2-3, with D possibly matching TRBD2 (6 bases). Per the germline V gene, CDR1 is MNHNS and CDR2 is SASEGT. CDR3 length: 15 residues. V lost 6 bases, J lost 2 bases, and 15 bases lay in between. CDR3 amino acids: CASRRLETDTDTQYF. In DNA form, the CDR3 reads TGTGCCAGCAGGAGACTAGAAACGGACACAGATACGCAGTATTTT.

This clonotype has only a few counts. V usage is TRBV20-1 and J usage is TRBJ2-7; no reliable D call. The CDR3 totals 12 residues. Germline V gives CDR1 DFQATT, CDR2 SNEGSKA (reference sequence). Trimming removed 6 bases from V and 6 bases from J, with 15 bases in between. CDR3 amino acids: CSAGPLLGEQYF. The CDR3 DNA is TGCAGTGCGGGCCCCTTATTGGGCGAGCAGTACTTC.

With regard to this clonotype: A much bigger clone sits one base away, suggesting this may be a read error. This chain connects TRBV20-1 to TRBJ2-3; weak D call: TRBD2 (5 bases). Trimming cost V 5 bases and J 5 bases, with 14 bases left between them. The CDR3 covers 13 residues. From germline, CDR1 is DFQATT and CDR2 SNEGSKA (reference sequence). The CDR3 region has the DNA TGCAGTGCTTCCAACGGGGTGCTAGATACGCAGTATTTT. Translation gives CSASNGVLDTQYF.

J is TRBJ2-7 and V is TRBV7-9; the match to TRBD1 covers 9 bases. V shed 5 bases and J 2 bases; nucleotides not matched to a gene: 10. This CDR3 comprises 16 residues. Per the germline V gene, CDR1 is SEHNR and CDR2 is FQNEAQ (reference sequence). The CDR3 DNA reads TGTGCCAGCAGCCCCCTTTGGGGACAGGGCCCCTACGAGCAGTACTTC. Residues: CASSPLWGQGPYEQYF.

This clonotype was found once. The chain carries TRBV11-1 and TRBJ2-5; possibly TRBD1 for D (5 bases). Trimming stripped 2 bases from V and 4 bases from J, with 14 bases between. Germline CDR1 SGHAT, CDR2 FQDESV (reference sequence). The CDR3 runs to 15 residues. The CDR3 loop reads CASSLSRGRPETQYF. The CDR3 DNA follows: TGTGCCAGCAGCTTATCTAGGGGCCGTCCAGAGACCCAGTACTTC.

The chain carries TRBV7-9 and TRBJ2-7; the D call may be TRBD1 or TRBD2 (5 bases each). Per germline, CDR1 SEHNR and CDR2 FQNEAQ (reference sequence). There are 15 residues in the CDR3. Trimming stripped 0 bases from V and 2 bases from J, with 11 bases between. The CDR3 nucleotides are TGTGCCAGCAGCTTAGCACGGGGCGCCACCTACGAGCAGTACTTC. Amino acids: CASSLARGATYEQYF.

Here the CDR3 reads CASTSQPLIAWRGIYEQYF. CDR3 in DNA: TGTGCCAGCACGTCCCAACCCCTCATTGCATGGCGAGGAATTTACGAGCAGTACTTC. The chain has TRBV6-1 and TRBJ2-7; D not certain. Looked up from germline, CDR1 is MNHNS and CDR2 is SASEGT. CDR3 length: 19 residues. With 7 bases removed from V and 4 bases from J, the gap between germline ends came to 32 bases.

This chain connects TRBV12-3 or TRBV12-4 to TRBJ2-1; D gene ambiguous. V gave up 5 bases and J gave up 10 bases, with 15 bases separating them. The CDR3 contains 13 residues. The CDR3 region is CASSTQNFGEQFF. CDR3 DNA: TGTGCCAGCAGTACCCAAAACTTTGGCGAGCAGTTCTTC.

This chain uses TRBV20-1 with TRBJ2-1; 7 bases are shared with TRBD2. The J segment lost 11 bases and the V segment lost 1 base, leaving 2 bases of the junction unmatched. This CDR3 has 11 amino acids. CDR1 and CDR2 from the germline V gene are DFQATT and SNEGSKA (reference sequence). In DNA form, the CDR3 reads TGCAGTGCTAGAGGTAGCGGGCAGCAGTTCTTC. Protein: CSARGSGQQFF.

The chain has TRBV28 and TRBJ1-3; TRBD1 aligns across 9 bases. CDR3 size: 15 residues. The ends lost 3 bases at V and 4 bases at J; junction bases unmatched: 4. Per germline, CDR1 MDHEN and CDR2 SYDVKM. The CDR3 reads CASSLAGTGGNTIYF. The CDR3 DNA reads TGTGCCAGCAGTTTGGCCGGGACAGGGGGAAACACCATATATTTT. Variable domain in full (rest from reference TRBV28 and TRBJ1-3): DVKVTQSSRYLVKRTGEKVFLECVQDMDHENMFWYRQDPGLGLRLIYFSYDVKMKEKGDIPEGYSVSREKKERFSLILESASTNQTSMYLCASSLAGTGGNTIYFGEGSWLTVV.

Here the CDR3 reads CASSEGGTGYHEQYF. In DNA form, the CDR3 reads TGTGCCAGCAGTGAAGGCGGGACAGGGTACCACGAGCAGTACTTC. The chain has TRBV2 and TRBJ2-7, with TRBD1 matching 9 bases. The trim removed 1 base at V and 5 bases at J, leaving 6 bases unmatched. CDR1 and CDR2 from the germline V gene are SNHLY and FYNNEI. The CDR3 has 15 amino acids.

This clonotype showed up many times. The rearrangement links TRBV2 to TRBJ2-3; either TRBD1 or TRBD2 may supply D (5 bases each). V was shortened by 6 bases and J by 4 bases, with 8 bases between the two germline ends. Looked up from germline, CDR1 is SNHLY and CDR2 is FYNNEI. The CDR3 sequence is 12 residues long. The CDR3 loop reads CASSQGADTQYF. The CDR3 DNA is TGTGCCAGCAGCCAGGGAGCAGATACGCAGTATTTT.

The genes are TRBV7-6 and TRBJ2-3; no definite D call. Germline CDR1 is SGHVS and CDR2 is FNYEAQ. Trimming cost V 1 base and J 4 bases, with 9 bases left between them. The CDR3 totals 14 residues. The CDR3 region is CASSLVGSSDTQYF. DNA for the CDR3: TGTGCCAGCAGCTTAGTTGGTAGTTCAGATACGCAGTATTTT.

This clonotype turned up a few times. The J gene is TRBJ2-5, the V gene TRBV6-1; 13 positions agree with TRBD2. The CDR3 runs to 15 residues. The V and J ends lost 6 bases and 5 bases, in that order; junction bases with no gene match: 6. Germline values: CDR1 MNHNS, CDR2 SASEGT. The CDR3 reads CASSPGTSGAETQYF. In nucleotides, the CDR3 is TGTGCCAGCAGCCCTGGGACTAGCGGGGCCGAGACCCAGTACTTC.

The chain joins TRBV6-2 or TRBV6-3 to TRBJ2-1; perhaps TRBD2 as D (6 bases). CDR1 and CDR2 from the germline V gene are MNHEY and SVGEGT. V lost 7 bases, J lost 9 bases, and 13 bases lay in between. The CDR3 is 12 residues long. Here the CDR3 DNA reads TGTGCCAGCACCGAGGGACTGACTGAGCAGTTCTTC. Protein: CASTEGLTEQFF.

This chain links TRBV10-3 with TRBJ2-3; D is perhaps TRBD2 (5 bases). Germline V gene data show CDR1 as ENHRY and CDR2 as SYGVKD. V dropped 6 bases and J dropped 1 base, with 8 bases sitting between them. The CDR3 is 13 amino acids. The CDR3 coding sequence is TGTGCCATCAGCGGACTTGGCACAGATACGCAGTATTTT. It specifies CAISGLGTDTQYF.

The chain combines TRBV24-1 with TRBJ2-3; D ambiguous. Per the germline V gene, CDR1 is KGHDR and CDR2 is SFDVKD. Deletions cut 0 bases from V and 5 bases from J, with 14 bases between. The CDR3 has 16 residues. The CDR3 DNA sequence: TGTGCCACCAGTGATTTGCCATCGGTAGGGAAAGATACGCAGTATTTT. This gives the protein CATSDLPSVGKDTQYF.

The chain carries TRBV7-2 and TRBJ2-2; tentative D call: TRBD2 (6 bases). The CDR3 is made up of 16 amino acids. The V and J ends lost 5 bases and 3 bases respectively, with 16 bases between them. Germline CDR1 reads SGHTA; CDR2 reads FQGNSA. The CDR3 is CASSPKGLLDTGELFF. CDR3 DNA sequence: TGTGCCAGCAGCCCAAAAGGACTACTAGACACCGGGGAGCTGTTTTTT.

The chain recombines TRBV6-2 or TRBV6-3 with TRBJ1-1; 8 bases line up with TRBD1. Per the germline V gene, CDR1 is MNHEY and CDR2 is SVGEGT. V was clipped by 5 bases and J by 2 bases; unmatched bases: 1. The CDR3 has 13 amino acids. CDR3 nucleotide sequence: TGTGCCAGCAGTGACAGGGGAAACACTGAAGCTTTCTTT. Protein sequence: CASSDRGNTEAFF.

The chain has TRBV2 and TRBJ1-1; D not resolved. The CDR3 length is 10 residues. Trimming took 11 bases from V and 4 from J, leaving 8 bases between them. Germline V gene lookup returns CDR1 SNHLY and CDR2 FYNNEI. The CDR3 region has the DNA TGTGCCTCCCGGAGCACTGAAGCTTTCTTT. Residues: CASRSTEAFF.

The table lists this clonotype with a count of one. This chain uses TRBV28 with TRBJ2-1, with D uncertain. CDR1 is MDHEN, CDR2 SYDVKM, per germline. This CDR3 has 11 residues. V shed 6 bases and J shed 9 bases, with 9 bases lying between them. The CDR3 coding sequence is TGTGCCAGCAGCTTGAATCGTGAGCAGTTCTTC. It codes for CASSLNREQFF.